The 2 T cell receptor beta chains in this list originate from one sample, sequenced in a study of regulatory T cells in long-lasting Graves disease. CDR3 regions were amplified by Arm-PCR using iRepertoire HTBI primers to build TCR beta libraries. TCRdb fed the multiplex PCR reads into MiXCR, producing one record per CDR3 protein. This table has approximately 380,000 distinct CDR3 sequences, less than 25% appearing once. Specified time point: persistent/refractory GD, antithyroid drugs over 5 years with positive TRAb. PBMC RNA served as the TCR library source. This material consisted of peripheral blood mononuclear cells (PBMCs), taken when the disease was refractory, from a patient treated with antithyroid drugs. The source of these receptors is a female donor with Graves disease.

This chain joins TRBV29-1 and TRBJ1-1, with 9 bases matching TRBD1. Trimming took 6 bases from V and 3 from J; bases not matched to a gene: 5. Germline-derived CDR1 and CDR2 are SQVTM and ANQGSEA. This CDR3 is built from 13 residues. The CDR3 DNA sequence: TGCAGCGTCGCCGGGACAGGGTACACTGAAGCTTTCTTT. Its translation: CSVAGTGYTEAFF.

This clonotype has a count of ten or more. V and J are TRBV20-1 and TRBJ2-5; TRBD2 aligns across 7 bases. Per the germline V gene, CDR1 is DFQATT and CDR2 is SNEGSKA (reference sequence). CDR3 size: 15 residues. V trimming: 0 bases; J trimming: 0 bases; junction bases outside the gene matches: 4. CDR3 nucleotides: TGCAGTGCTAGAGATACTAGCGTAAACCAAGAGACCCAGTACTTC. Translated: CSARDTSVNQETQYF.